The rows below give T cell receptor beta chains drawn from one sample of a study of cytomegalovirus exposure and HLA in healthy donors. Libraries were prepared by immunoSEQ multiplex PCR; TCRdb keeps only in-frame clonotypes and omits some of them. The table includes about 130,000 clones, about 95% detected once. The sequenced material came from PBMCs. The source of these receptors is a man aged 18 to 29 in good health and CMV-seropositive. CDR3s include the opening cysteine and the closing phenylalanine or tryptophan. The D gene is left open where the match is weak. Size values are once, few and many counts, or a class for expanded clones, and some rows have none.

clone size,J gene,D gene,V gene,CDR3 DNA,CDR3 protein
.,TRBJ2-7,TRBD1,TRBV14,TGTGCCAGCAGCCACAAGATCGGGACAGGGCTATACGAGCAGTACTTC,CASSHKIGTGLYEQYF
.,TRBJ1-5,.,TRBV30,TGTGCCTGGAGTAAATCAGGCAATCAGCCCCAGCATTTT,CAWSKSGNQPQHF
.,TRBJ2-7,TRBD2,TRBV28,TGTGCCAGCAGCTGGGGGGGTACCCGCTCCTACGAGCAGTACTTC,CASSWGGTRSYEQYF
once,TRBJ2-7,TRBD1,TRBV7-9,TGTGCCAGCAGCTTGTCGCAGGGGGTGGGAGAGCAGTACTTC,CASSLSQGVGEQYF
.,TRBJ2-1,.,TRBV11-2,TGTGCCAGCAAATTACCCGGGAATTTCGGGAACAATGAGCAGTTCTTC,CASKLPGNFGNNEQFF
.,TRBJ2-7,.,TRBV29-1,TGCAGCGTTGTAGAGGGGCTGGAGCGCTACGAGCAGTACTTC,CSVVEGLERYEQYF
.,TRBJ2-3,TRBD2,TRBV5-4,TGTGCCAGCAGCTTGAGAGCGGGAGGGCCAGATACGCAGTATTTT,CASSLRAGGPDTQYF
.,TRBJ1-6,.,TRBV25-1,TGTGCCAGCAGTAACAGTCAGAGCTCCTATAATTCACCCCTCCACTTT,CASSNSQSSYNSPLHF
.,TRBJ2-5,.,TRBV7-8,TGTGCCAGCAGCTTGAACGGGGGTGAGACCCAGTACTTC,CASSLNGGETQYF
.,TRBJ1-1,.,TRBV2,TGTGCCAGCACCCTACAGGGGAACACTGAAGCTTTCTTT,CASTLQGNTEAFF
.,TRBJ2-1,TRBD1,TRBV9,TGTGCCAGCAGCGTAGCTAGCTTTTCAGGGGGGCAGTTCTTC,CASSVASFSGGQFF
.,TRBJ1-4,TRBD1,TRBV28,TGTGCCAGCAGTCTGACAGGGCCTAATGAAAAACTGTTTTTT,CASSLTGPNEKLFF
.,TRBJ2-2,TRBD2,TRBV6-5,TGTGCCAGCAGTTACGGTAGCGGGACATGGACCGGGGAGCTGTTTTTT,CASSYGSGTWTGELFF
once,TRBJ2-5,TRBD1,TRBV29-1,TGCAGCGGCCGGACAGGTGGGGATCCAACACGAGGAGAGACCCAGTACTTC,CSGRTGGDPTRGETQYF
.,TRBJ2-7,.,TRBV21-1,TGTGCCAGCAGCAAGAGGCGGCGGCCCTACGAGCAGTACTTC,CASSKRRRPYEQYF
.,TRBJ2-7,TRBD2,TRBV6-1,TGTGCCAGCAGTGTTGGGGCTAGCGGGCTTTCCTACGAGCAGTACTTC,CASSVGASGLSYEQYF
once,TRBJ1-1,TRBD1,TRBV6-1,TGTGCCAGCAGTCCCGTCAGGGGGACTGAAGCTTTCTTT,CASSPVRGTEAFF
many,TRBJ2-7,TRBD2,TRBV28,TGTGCCAGCAGTTCCGGCGGGAGGGCTATCTACGAGCAGTACTTC,CASSSGGRAIYEQYF
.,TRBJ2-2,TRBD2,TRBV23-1,TGCGCCAGCAGTCAAACCCCCTCCGGGACTAGCGGGACCCTTCGCACCGGGGAGCTGTTTTTT,CASSQTPSGTSGTLRTGELFF
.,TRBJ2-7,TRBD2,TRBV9,TGTGCCAGCAGCGTAGGACCGGGAGGGCACTCCTACGAGCAGTACTTC,CASSVGPGGHSYEQYF
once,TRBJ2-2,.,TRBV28,TGTGCCAGCAGTGGTGTGGGGCGGACCGGGGAGCTGTTTTTT,CASSGVGRTGELFF
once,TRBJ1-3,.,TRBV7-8,TGTGCCAGCAGCACCCGGTCCCGAAACACCATATATTTT,CASSTRSRNTIYF